The 15 T cell receptor beta chains below were found in one sample sequenced in a study of circulating and synovial CD4+ cells in juvenile arthritis. Libraries were prepared by immunoSEQ multiplex PCR; TCRdb keeps only in-frame clonotypes and omits some of them. Among some 3,300 clones listed, over 70% were seen once. Sequencing was performed on CD4+ T cells from synovial fluid. The receptors come from a human donor with juvenile idiopathic arthritis.

V usage is TRBV2 and J usage is TRBJ1-1, with D possibly being TRBD1 (5 bases). Germline CDR1 is SNHLY and CDR2 is FYNNEI. V was shortened by 4 bases and J by 10 bases, with 13 bases between the two germline ends. The CDR3 consists of 12 residues. In nucleotides, the CDR3 is TGTGCCAGCAGTGCCCAAGGGGTGGCAGCTTTCTTT. As protein: CASSAQGVAAFF.

The chain is built from TRBV19 and TRBJ2-5; TRBD2 matches 7 bases. V shed 3 bases, J shed 2 bases, and the junction held 3 bases outside the gene matches. Germline lookup yields CDR1 LNHDA and CDR2 SQIVND (reference sequence). CDR3 length: 14 amino acids. CDR3 bases: TGTGCCAGTAGTATGAAGCGGGATCAAGAGACCCAGTACTTC. It translates to CASSMKRDQETQYF.

V is TRBV7-2 and J is TRBJ1-2; D is undetermined. Germline assignment: CDR1 SGHTA and CDR2 FQGNSA. Deletions cut 4 bases from V and 8 bases from J, with 14 bases between. There are 13 residues in the CDR3. The CDR3, as DNA: TGTGCCAGCAGCTCCACTTCGACGGGGGGCTACACCTTC. This translates into CASSSTSTGGYTF.

The chain combines TRBV15 with TRBJ1-5; 8 bases agree with TRBD1. With V trimmed by 3 bases and J by 7 bases, 5 bases remained unmatched. This CDR3 comprises 14 residues. CDR1 and CDR2 (germline): LNHNV, YYDKDF (reference sequence). The DNA for the CDR3 is TGTGCCACCAGCAGCTTCAGGGGGCAGCAGCCCCAGCATTTT. Its translation: CATSSFRGQQPQHF.

This clone came up once. V and J are TRBV7-9 and TRBJ1-1; tentatively, D is TRBD1 (5 bases). CDR1 is SEHNR and CDR2 is FQNEAQ in the germline V gene (reference sequence). This CDR3 comprises 13 residues. V lost 6 bases, J lost 1 base, and 9 bases lay in between. The CDR3 DNA follows: TGTGCCAGCAGTCTTACAGGGAACACTGAAGCTTTCTTT. It yields the protein CASSLTGNTEAFF. The whole variable domain, remainder taken from reference TRBV7-9 and TRBJ1-1, is DTGVSQNPRHKITKRGQNVTFRCDPISEHNRLYWYRQTLGQGPEFLTYFQNEAQLEKSRLLSDRFSAERPKGSFSTLEIQRTEQGDSAMYLCASSLTGNTEAFFGQGTRLTVV.

The rearrangement joins TRBV29-1 to TRBJ2-5; D not certain. The V end was cut by 4 bases, the J end by 5 bases, with 17 bases between. The CDR3 loop spans 14 amino acids. Germline V lookup: CDR1 SQVTM, CDR2 ANQGSEA. The CDR3 loop is CSVVRGADLETQYF. The CDR3 nucleotides read TGCAGCGTTGTTAGAGGTGCCGACTTGGAGACCCAGTACTTC.

The J gene is TRBJ1-6, the V gene TRBV7-2; no definite D call. CDR1 is SGHTA, CDR2 FQGNSA, per germline. V lost 4 bases to trimming and J lost 9 bases, with 13 bases between them. The CDR3 extends over 14 amino acids. CDR3 coding DNA: TGTGCCAGCAGCTCCCCCTTACACGTTTCACCCCTCCACTTT. Translating it yields CASSSPLHVSPLHF.

A note on this clone: Other DNA sequences from this sample encode an identical CDR3 as well. This sequence joins TRBV15 and TRBJ1-6; 10 bases are a match to TRBD1. This CDR3 contains 15 residues. Trimming removed 3 bases from V and 6 bases from J; junction bases left unmatched: 2. Germline CDR1 is LNHNV and CDR2 is YYDKDF (reference sequence). CDR3 protein: CATSSRTGGNSPLHF. The CDR3, as DNA: TGTGCCACCAGCAGTAGGACAGGGGGTAATTCACCCCTCCACTTT.

This chain connects TRBV6-1 to TRBJ1-1; no firm D call. The CDR3 runs to 15 residues. Trimming took 0 bases from V and 2 from J, leaving 10 bases between them. Germline CDR1 MNHNS, CDR2 SASEGT. The DNA for the CDR3 is TGTGCCAGCAGTGAAGCGTTACAGACAAACACTGAAGCTTTCTTT. It codes for CASSEALQTNTEAFF.

This clone was seen a handful of times. This chain connects TRBV7-2 to TRBJ1-5, with D perhaps matching TRBD1 (5 bases). V lost 0 bases and J lost 2, with 8 bases in between. The CDR3 consists of 15 residues. The germline V gene encodes CDR1 SGHTA and CDR2 FQGNSA. In nucleotides, the CDR3 is TGTGCCAGCAGCTTAGCTGGAGGGGGCAATCAGCCCCAGCATTTT. Translating gives CASSLAGGGNQPQHF. The full variable domain, in which reference TRBV7-2 and TRBJ1-5 provide the parts outside the CDR3, is GAGVSQSPSNKVTEKGKDVELRCDPISGHTALYWYRQSLGQGLEFLIYFQGNSAPDKSGLPSDRFSAERTGGSVSTLTIQRTQQEDSAVYLCASSLAGGGNQPQHFGDGTRLSIL.

The CDR3 is CASSQDYRESSYNEQFF. As DNA, the CDR3 is TGCGCCAGCAGCCAAGATTACCGGGAGAGCTCCTACAATGAGCAGTTCTTC. The chain combines TRBV4-3 with TRBJ2-1; D perhaps matches TRBD2 (6 bases). The CDR3 has 17 residues. The germline gives CDR1 LGHNA, CDR2 YSLEER. V dropped 0 bases and J dropped 0 bases, with 12 bases sitting between them.

This clone was detected once. V is TRBV28 and J is TRBJ1-5; a weak D match, TRBD1 (5 bases). The V and J ends lost 8 bases and 3 bases respectively, with 14 bases between them. Germline V gene data show CDR1 as MDHEN and CDR2 as SYDVKM. The CDR3 runs to 14 residues. CDR3 sequence reads: CASGDQGYNQPQHF. As DNA, the CDR3 is TGTGCCAGCGGAGATCAGGGTTACAATCAGCCCCAGCATTTT. The full variable domain, rest sourced from reference TRBV28 and TRBJ1-5, is DVKVTQSSRYLVKRTGEKVFLECVQDMDHENMFWYRQDPGLGLRLIYFSYDVKMKEKGDIPEGYSVSREKKERFSLILESASTNQTSMYLCASGDQGYNQPQHFGDGTRLSIL.

The rearrangement joins TRBV11-1 to TRBJ2-3, with 10 bases matching TRBD2. V shed 3 bases, J shed 1 base, and the junction held 13 bases outside the gene matches. Germline CDR1 SGHAT, CDR2 FQDESV (reference sequence). The CDR3 extends over 19 amino acids. The CDR3, as DNA: TGTGCCAGCAGCTTGCTACAATATCGGACTAGCGGAGGCACAGATACGCAGTATTTT. Residues: CASSLLQYRTSGGTDTQYF.

The chain is built from TRBV10-3 and TRBJ2-3, with 11 nucleotides matching TRBD2. Unmatched junction bases numbered 10, after V lost 10 bases and J lost 1 base. Germline CDR1 reads ENHRY; CDR2 reads SYGVKD. CDR3 length: 16 amino acids. The CDR3 spells CATGTSGSGRTDTQYF. Here the CDR3 DNA reads TGTGCCACCGGCACTAGCGGGAGCGGCCGCACAGATACGCAGTATTTT.

The CDR3 spells CASSFPTEYVYNEQFF. As DNA, the CDR3 is TGTGCCAGCAGCTTCCCGACAGAATACGTATACAATGAGCAGTTCTTC. This sequence joins TRBV7-9 and TRBJ2-1, with a tentative D call TRBD1 (5 bases). Trimming pared 3 bases from V and 4 bases from J, leaving 16 bases between. Germline lookup yields CDR1 SEHNR and CDR2 FQNEAQ (reference sequence). CDR3 length: 16 amino acids.